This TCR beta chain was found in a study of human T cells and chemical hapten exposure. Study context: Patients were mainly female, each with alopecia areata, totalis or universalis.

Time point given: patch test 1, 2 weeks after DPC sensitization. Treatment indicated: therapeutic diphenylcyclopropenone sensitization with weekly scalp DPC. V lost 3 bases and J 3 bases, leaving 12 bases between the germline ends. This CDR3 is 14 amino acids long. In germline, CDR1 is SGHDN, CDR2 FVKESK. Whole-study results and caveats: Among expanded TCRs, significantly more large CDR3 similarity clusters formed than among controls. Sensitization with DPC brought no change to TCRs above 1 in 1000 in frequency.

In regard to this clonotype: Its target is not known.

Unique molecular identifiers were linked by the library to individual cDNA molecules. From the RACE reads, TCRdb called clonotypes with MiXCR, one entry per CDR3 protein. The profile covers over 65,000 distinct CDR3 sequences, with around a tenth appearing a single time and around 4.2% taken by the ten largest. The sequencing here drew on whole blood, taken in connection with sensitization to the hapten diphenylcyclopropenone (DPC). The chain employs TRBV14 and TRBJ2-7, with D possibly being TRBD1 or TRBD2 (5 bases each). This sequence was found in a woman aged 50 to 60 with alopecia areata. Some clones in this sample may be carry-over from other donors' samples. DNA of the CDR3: TGTGCCAGCAGCCAGTCGGGACGGAACTACGAGCAGTACTTC. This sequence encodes CASSQSGRNYEQYF.